A single sample gave rise to the 8 T cell receptor beta chains below, sequenced in a study of CD8 T cells in ankylosing spondylitis. Whole-study findings and limits: Characteristic of ankylosing spondylitis blood, it appeared, was a TCR beta motif comprising about eight highly homologous variants.

These receptors lack a known antigen. TCRdb re-analysed the 5' RACE reads in MiXCR, keeping a single row per CDR3 protein. The data contain fewer than 450,000 distinct CDR3 sequences, about 15% of them singletons. The sequenced sample consisted of blood, either unsorted or a sorted T cell fraction (not recorded which). Receptors originate from a male donor with ankylosing spondylitis.

The V gene is TRBV2, the J gene TRBJ1-1, with no clear D. This CDR3 spans 13 amino acids. V gave up 3 bases and J gave up 7 bases, with 12 bases separating them. Germline CDR1 SNHLY, CDR2 FYNNEI. The CDR3 protein is CASSDLLPYEAFF. The CDR3 DNA reads TGTGCCAGCAGTGATCTCCTACCCTATGAAGCTTTCTTT.

This clonotype was picked up a small number of times. The V and J genes are TRBV7-3 and TRBJ2-3, with D unresolved. The CDR3 is 14 amino acids. Germline CDR1 is SGHTA and CDR2 is FQGTGA. Trimming stripped 2 bases from V and 0 bases from J, with 6 bases between. The CDR3 spells CASSLHSSTDTQYF. Here the CDR3 DNA reads TGTGCCAGCAGCTTACACAGCAGCACAGATACGCAGTATTTT.

This chain joins TRBV20-1 and TRBJ2-7, with 9 nucleotides matching TRBD2. Trimming at V came to 6 bases and at J to 2 bases, leaving 5 bases not matched to a gene. Germline V CDR1 and CDR2: DFQATT, SNEGSKA (reference sequence). The CDR3 has 13 amino acids. In nucleotides, the CDR3 is TGCAGTGCGAGCAGCGGGGGGCCCTACGAGCAGTACTTC. Protein: CSASSGGPYEQYF.

The chain links TRBV11-2 to TRBJ1-1, with a weak D call TRBD1 (5 bases). Trimming removed 4 bases at V and 2 bases at J, with 20 bases between. This CDR3 contains 17 residues. Germline lookup yields CDR1 SGHAT and CDR2 FQNNGV. The CDR3 sequence: CASSSSVTRGINTEAFF. CDR3 coding DNA: TGTGCCAGCAGCTCCTCGGTAACCCGGGGGATAAACACTGAAGCTTTCTTT.

Only one count was recorded for this clonotype. V and J are TRBV7-9 and TRBJ2-1; D not certain. The CDR3 runs to 14 residues. Per germline, CDR1 SEHNR and CDR2 FQNEAQ (reference sequence). Trimming shortened V by 1 base and J by 5 bases, and 9 bases separated the two germline ends. The CDR3 here is CASSLGAGDNEQFF. CDR3 nucleotide sequence: TGTGCCAGCAGCTTAGGGGCTGGCGACAATGAGCAGTTCTTC. Variable domain in full (rest from reference TRBV7-9 and TRBJ2-1): DTGVSQNPRHKITKRGQNVTFRCDPISEHNRLYWYRQTLGQGPEFLTYFQNEAQLEKSRLLSDRFSAERPKGSFSTLEIQRTEQGDSAMYLCASSLGAGDNEQFFGPGTRLTVL.

This clonotype has more than one count but fewer than ten. V usage is TRBV12-3 or TRBV12-4 and J usage is TRBJ2-7; D perhaps matches TRBD2 (5 bases). The ends were cut back, 6 bases at V and 6 bases at J, with 15 bases in the middle. This CDR3 contains 13 residues. CDR3 nucleotide sequence: TGTGCCAGCAGACTAGAGGACCTCCTCGAGCAGTACTTC. This translates into CASRLEDLLEQYF.

This clonotype was counted at least ten times. This sequence joins TRBV20-1 and TRBJ2-3, with 15 bases that match TRBD2. Per germline, CDR1 DFQATT and CDR2 SNEGSKA (reference sequence). V shed 3 bases, J shed 5 bases, and the junction held 6 bases outside the gene matches. The CDR3 is 16 amino acids. In DNA, the CDR3 is TGCAGTGCTAGTTACCCGGGACTAGCGGGAGGAGATACGCAGTATTTT. It translates to CSASYPGLAGGDTQYF.

In this sample, this clonotype turned up a few times. The chain carries TRBV7-2 and TRBJ1-6; D gene ambiguous. The germline V gene has CDR1 SGHTA and CDR2 FQGNSA. V gave up 0 bases and J gave up 6 bases, with 12 bases separating them. The CDR3 totals 16 residues. The CDR3 reads CASSLARRASNSPLHF. In DNA, the CDR3 is TGTGCCAGCAGCTTAGCCCGACGGGCGAGTAATTCACCCCTCCACTTT.